These 16 T cell receptor beta chains came from one sample sequenced in a study of blood T cell repertoires in COVID-19 (TCRdb year 2020). The library was obtained by the immunoSEQ multiplex PCR assay. TCRdb provides this immuneACCESS table in a form limited to in-frame rearrangements. Some clones are lacking; in checked studies, under half of them reflect an unresolved V gene, and why the rest are absent is not known. Counted in this sample were 50,000 to 55,000 clones; around nine tenths of them appeared once. The biggest ten clones account for 5.5% to 7.5% of the sample. The specimen was peripheral blood. The receptors were gathered from a man in his fifties with active COVID-19.

On this clone: The sample has other DNA sequences that encode this CDR3 too. The V call is TRBV5-1, the J call TRBJ2-7; the D is unclear. Germline assignment: CDR1 SGHRS and CDR2 YFSETQ. The ends were cut back, 2 bases at V and 0 bases at J, with 9 bases in the middle. The CDR3 extends over 14 amino acids. CDR3 bases: TGCGCCAGCAGCTTCGGCGGTAGCTCCTACGAGCAGTACTTC. Translated: CASSFGGSSYEQYF.

This clone was observed a few times. This chain links TRBV6-2 or TRBV6-3 with TRBJ2-1; TRBD2 aligns across 7 bases. Unmatched junction bases numbered 6, after V lost 4 bases and J lost 6 bases. Germline V gene lookup returns CDR1 MNHEY and CDR2 SVGEGT. The CDR3 covers 14 residues. Here the CDR3 DNA reads TGTGCCAGCAGTTCCTTAATAGCGGGCAATGAGCAGTTCTTC. This sequence encodes CASSSLIAGNEQFF.

The sample holds one count of this clone. The chain couples TRBV18 to TRBJ2-3; D is unresolved. CDR3 size: 16 residues. CDR1 is KGHSH and CDR2 is LQKENI in the germline V gene. V gave up 3 bases and J gave up 0 bases, with 13 bases separating them. The CDR3 is CASSPVAETSTDTQYF. As DNA, the CDR3 is TGTGCCAGCTCACCGGTGGCGGAAACTAGCACAGATACGCAGTATTTT.

This clone showed up just once. This sequence joins TRBV5-1 and TRBJ1-2; 10 bases map to TRBD1. V shed 6 bases, J shed 4 bases, and the junction held 9 bases outside the gene matches. The CDR3 is 15 amino acids. CDR1 is SGHRS and CDR2 is YFSETQ in the germline V gene. CDR3 loop: CASNPRTGGTYGYTF. In DNA form, the CDR3 reads TGCGCCAGCAACCCACGGACAGGGGGGACCTATGGCTACACCTTC.

The J gene is TRBJ2-3, the V gene TRBV27, with TRBD1 matching over 9 bases. V trimming: 5 bases; J trimming: 4 bases; junction bases outside the gene matches: 10. Looked up from germline, CDR1 is MNHEY and CDR2 is SMNVEV (reference sequence). The CDR3 loop spans 16 amino acids. The chain's CDR3 is CASSPPGTGWADTQYF. For the CDR3, the DNA is TGTGCCAGCAGTCCCCCCGGGACAGGGTGGGCAGATACGCAGTATTTT.

V gene TRBV9 combines with J gene TRBJ2-1; 12 positions match TRBD2. CDR3 length: 16 residues. Germline CDR1 reads SGDLS; CDR2 reads YYNGEE. The V and J ends lost 4 bases and 4 bases, in that order; junction bases with no gene match: 6. CDR3 in amino acids: CASSLSSGGDYNEQFF. The CDR3 coding sequence is TGTGCCAGCAGCCTTTCTAGCGGGGGGGATTACAATGAGCAGTTCTTC.

This clone occurred a few times. The chain is built from TRBV5-1 and TRBJ1-5; TRBD1 agrees at 7 bases. In germline, CDR1 is SGHRS, CDR2 YFSETQ. V dropped 3 bases and J dropped 9; count of bases not matched to a gene: 9. The CDR3 sequence is 14 residues long. The CDR3 spells CASSSGTAGGPQHF. The CDR3 nucleotides are TGCGCCAGCAGCTCCGGGACAGCGGGAGGGCCCCAGCATTTT.

This clone came up a few times. The chain couples TRBV4-1 to TRBJ2-7, with TRBD1 matching over 9 bases. After removal of 3 bases from V and 5 bases from J, the junction contained 20 bases not matched to a gene. Germline assignment: CDR1 MGHRA and CDR2 YSYEKL. The CDR3 is 19 amino acids. The CDR3 reads CASSHQFAVAGTGRHEQYF. The CDR3 DNA reads TGCGCCAGCAGCCACCAATTTGCGGTCGCCGGGACAGGGAGACACGAGCAGTACTTC.

The V and J genes are TRBV27 and TRBJ1-6; D uncertain. CDR1 is MNHEY and CDR2 is SMNVEV in the germline V gene (reference sequence). This CDR3 region has 13 residues. V was cut by 3 bases and J by 9 bases, with 9 bases left in between. This CDR3 is CASSLASRSPLHF. DNA of the CDR3: TGTGCCAGCAGTTTGGCTAGTCGTTCACCCCTCCACTTT.

This clone has only one observation. V gene TRBV6-5 combines with J gene TRBJ1-1; 9 nucleotides agree with TRBD1. The CDR3 runs 15 residues. V was pared by 0 bases and J by 5 bases, with 4 bases of the junction left unmatched. CDR1 and CDR2 (germline): MNHEY, SVGAGI. CDR3: CASSYSRQGGTEAFF. The CDR3 DNA reads as TGTGCCAGCAGTTACTCTAGACAGGGGGGAACTGAAGCTTTCTTT.

The chain recombines TRBV18 with TRBJ2-3; 7 nucleotides match TRBD1. The CDR3 extends over 15 amino acids. The trim removed 3 bases at V and 2 bases at J, leaving 5 bases unmatched. Germline V gives CDR1 KGHSH, CDR2 LQKENI. The CDR3 region has the DNA TGTGCCAGCTCACCTGACAGGGTGGTCACAGATACGCAGTATTTT. Translation: CASSPDRVVTDTQYF.

This chain links TRBV15 with TRBJ2-2; no reliable D call. The CDR3 has 16 amino acids. Trimming shortened V by 0 bases and J by 3 bases, and 11 bases separated the two germline ends. CDR1 is LNHNV and CDR2 is YYDKDF in the germline V gene (reference sequence). The CDR3 spells CATSRELRFDTGELFF. The CDR3 DNA reads TGTGCCACCAGCAGAGAATTGCGGTTCGACACCGGGGAGCTGTTTTTT.

This clone appeared a few times. This rearrangement joins TRBV19 to TRBJ2-1; 7 bases align to TRBD2. Germline CDR1 is LNHDA and CDR2 is SQIVND (reference sequence). This CDR3 has 15 residues. The trim removed 5 bases at V and 4 bases at J, leaving 8 bases unmatched. The CDR3 sequence is CASSGWGRVYNEQFF. DNA for the CDR3: TGTGCCAGTAGTGGCTGGGGGAGGGTTTACAATGAGCAGTTCTTC.

The gene calls are TRBV19 and TRBJ1-3; TRBD1 is a possible D gene (6 bases). Looked up from germline, CDR1 is LNHDA and CDR2 is SQIVND (reference sequence). V shed 6 bases and J shed 0 bases, with 12 bases lying between them. The CDR3 totals 15 residues. The CDR3 DNA reads as TGTGCCAGTAGGAGACAGGTCTACTCTGGAAACACCATATATTTT. Translated, it gives CASRRQVYSGNTIYF. Full variable domain (rest looked up from reference TRBV19 and TRBJ1-3): DGGITQSPKYLFRKEGQNVTLSCEQNLNHDAMYWYRQDPGQGLRLIYYSQIVNDFQKGDIAEGYSVSREKKESFPLTVTSAQKNPTAFYLCASRRQVYSGNTIYFGEGSWLTVV.

The chain carries TRBV6-6 and TRBJ1-5; TRBD1 might be the D (5 bases). Germline assignment: CDR1 MNHNY and CDR2 SVGAGI (reference sequence). The V end was cut by 6 bases, the J end by 0 bases, with 15 bases between. There are 16 residues in the CDR3. The CDR3 loop is CASSAALGGSNQPQHF. In DNA form, the CDR3 reads TGTGCCAGCAGCGCAGCATTGGGGGGTAGCAATCAGCCCCAGCATTTT.

This rearrangement joins TRBV3-1 (or the pseudogene TRBV3-2) to TRBJ2-1; no definite D call. V dropped 2 bases and J dropped 0 bases, with 8 bases sitting between them. Germline V gene sequence: CDR1 LGHDT, CDR2 YNNKEL (reference sequence). This CDR3 is built from 15 residues. CDR3 protein: CASSQTPSSYNEQFF. The CDR3 coding sequence is TGTGCCAGCAGCCAAACACCTAGCTCCTACAATGAGCAGTTCTTC.